These 8 T cell receptor beta chains were all obtained from the same sample, sequenced in a study of blood T cell repertoires in COVID-19. TCRdb's table, derived via immunoSEQ multiplex PCR, lists solely in-frame clones and lacks some. Here the sample spans about 150,000 clones, approximately 90% being singletons. Material: PBMCs or T cells enriched from blood (not recorded which). The receptor source for this set is a young woman with acute COVID-19.

J is TRBJ1-2 and V is TRBV7-2; 8 nucleotides match TRBD1. Per the germline V gene, CDR1 is SGHTA and CDR2 is FQGNSA. The CDR3 has 13 amino acids. V lost 5 bases, J lost 7 bases, and 6 bases stayed unmatched. In nucleotides, the CDR3 is TGTGCCAGCAGCCTAAAGGACAGGGCTGGCTACACCTTC. Its translation is CASSLKDRAGYTF.

The gene calls are TRBV5-1 and TRBJ2-1, with 9 bases lining up with TRBD1. In germline, CDR1 is SGHRS, CDR2 YFSETQ. This CDR3 comprises 14 residues. V lost 1 base and J lost 9; bases outside the gene matches: 5. DNA of the CDR3: TGCGCCAGCAGCTTGTACAGGGGGCAGGGTGAGCAGTTCTTC. Translating gives CASSLYRGQGEQFF.

The gene calls are TRBV24-1 and TRBJ2-1, with D tentatively TRBD2 (7 bases). The CDR3 has 13 amino acids. The germline V gene has CDR1 KGHDR and CDR2 SFDVKD. Trimming removed 9 bases from V and 5 bases from J, with 13 bases in between. In DNA form, the CDR3 reads TGTGCCACCGGGGGGGCCTTAAACAATGAGCAGTTCTTC. Translation: CATGGALNNEQFF.

The V gene is TRBV19, the J gene TRBJ1-2; the D gene is possibly TRBD1 (6 bases). The CDR3 covers 16 residues. The germline CDR1 and CDR2 sequences are LNHDA and SQIVND (reference sequence). Trimming left V 6 bases short and J 5 bases short, with 22 bases between. This chain's CDR3 is CASSSYPQIRGYGYTF. DNA of the CDR3: TGTGCCAGTAGCTCCTATCCCCAGATCAGGGGATATGGCTACACCTTC.

The chain uses TRBV19 and TRBJ2-3; maybe TRBD1 (6 bases). The CDR3 is made up of 16 amino acids. Germline V gene lookup returns CDR1 LNHDA and CDR2 SQIVND (reference sequence). V lost 2 bases and J 0 bases, leaving 12 bases between the germline ends. The CDR3 is CASSIIGTSSTDTQYF. The CDR3 DNA sequence: TGTGCCAGTAGTATAATTGGGACATCTAGCACAGATACGCAGTATTTT.

The chain employs TRBV28 and TRBJ1-1, with D possibly TRBD1 on 6 matching bases. The CDR3 contains 14 residues. The V end lost 2 bases, the J end lost 6 bases, and 13 bases lay between the germline ends. Germline-derived CDR1 and CDR2 are MDHEN and SYDVKM. CDR3 bases: TGTGCCAGCAGTTTAATTCAGGGGAATTCTGAAGCTTTCTTT. Its protein is CASSLIQGNSEAFF.

The table lists this clone with a count of one. The genes are TRBV4-1 and TRBJ1-1, with 7 bases lining up with TRBD1. The V gene end was trimmed by 0 bases and the J gene end by 0 bases; junction bases not matched to a gene: 4. The CDR3 loop spans 16 amino acids. CDR1 and CDR2 from the germline V gene are MGHRA and YSYEKL. Here the CDR3 reads CASSQDPRGLNTEAFF. The DNA for the CDR3 is TGCGCCAGCAGCCAAGATCCAAGGGGGCTGAACACTGAAGCTTTCTTT.

The rearrangement links TRBV7-8 to TRBJ2-7, with D possibly matching TRBD1 (5 bases). V shed 4 bases and J shed 0 bases, with 10 bases lying between them. The CDR3 covers 14 residues. The germline V gene has CDR1 SGHVS and CDR2 FQNEAQ. The CDR3 region has the DNA TGTGCCAGCAGCTCCAGACAGCCCTCCTACGAGCAGTACTTC. Protein product: CASSSRQPSYEQYF.